The clone carrying this T cell receptor beta chain has only a few counts. Its antigen is undetermined. Ophthalmopathy in the patients scored at least 3 on Clinical Activity Score and at least 4 on NOSPECS grade, lasting under 3 months. Not enrolled were patients with uncontrolled infection, other autoimmune disease, pregnancy or lactation. Extraction of PBMCs used roughly 10 ml of fresh peripheral blood. RNA transcripts gave rise to amplified TCR beta CDR3 regions. The HTBI primer set was used in a first-round RT-PCR of the TCR CDR3. In TCRdb, the multiplex PCR reads were re-called with MiXCR into one record per CDR3 protein. This table holds almost 500,000 distinct CDR3 sequences, roughly 22% found once. The sample belongs to a study of T cells in Graves' hyperthyroidism and ophthalmopathy. Findings of the study overall: Prediction of ophthalmopathy progression came a median 6.5 months pre-onset.

CDR1 and CDR2 (germline): WSHSY, SAAADI. V gave up 2 bases and J gave up 2 bases, with 6 bases separating them. This CDR3 is built from 13 residues. The chain carries TRBV10-2 and TRBJ1-2; D unclear. This sequence was found in a woman in her seventies with Graves' ophthalmopathy. The sequencing sample was made of blood. The DNA for the CDR3 is TGCGCCAGCAGTGAGCTCGAGAACTATGGCTACACCTTC. Protein sequence: CASSELENYGYTF.